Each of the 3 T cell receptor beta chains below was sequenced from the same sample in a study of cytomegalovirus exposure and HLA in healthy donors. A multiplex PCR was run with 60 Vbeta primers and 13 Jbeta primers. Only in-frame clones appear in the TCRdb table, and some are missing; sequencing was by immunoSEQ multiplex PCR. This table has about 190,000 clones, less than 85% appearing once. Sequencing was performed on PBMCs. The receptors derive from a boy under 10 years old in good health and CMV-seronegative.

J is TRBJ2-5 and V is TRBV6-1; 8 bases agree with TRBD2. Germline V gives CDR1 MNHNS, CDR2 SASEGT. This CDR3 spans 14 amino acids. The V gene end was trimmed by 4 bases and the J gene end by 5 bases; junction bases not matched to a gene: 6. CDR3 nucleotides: TGTGCCAGCAGTGTCAATCGCGGGAGGGAGACCCAGTACTTC. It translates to CASSVNRGRETQYF.

The CDR3: CASSSNKQGYNEQFF. The DNA of the CDR3 is TGCGCCAGCAGCTCAAATAAGCAGGGGTACAATGAGCAGTTCTTC. This chain links TRBV5-1 with TRBJ2-1; a possible D gene is TRBD1 (6 bases). The V gene's germline CDR1 is SGHRS and CDR2 YFSETQ. CDR3 length: 15 amino acids. With 3 bases removed from V and 4 bases from J, the gap between germline ends came to 14 bases.

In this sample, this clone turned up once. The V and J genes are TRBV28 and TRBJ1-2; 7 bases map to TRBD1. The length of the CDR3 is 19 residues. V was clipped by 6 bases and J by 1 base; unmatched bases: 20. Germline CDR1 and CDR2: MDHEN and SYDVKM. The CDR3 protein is CASRSFGGTTNRGNYGYTF. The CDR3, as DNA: TGTGCCAGCAGAAGTTTTGGGGGTACAACTAACAGGGGTAACTATGGCTACACCTTC.